The clone carrying this T cell receptor beta chain was seen a handful of times. Its antigen is still unknown. Healthy individuals who donated bone marrow served as the donors. The sample belongs to a study of cytomegalovirus exposure and HLA in healthy donors. The primer mix had 60 Vbeta and 13 Jbeta primers. The protocol was immunoSEQ multiplex PCR, while the TCRdb copy is restricted to in-frame clones and leaves out a portion. The sample carries 90,000 to 120,000 clones, roughly 80% recorded once. The study, taken as a whole, reports: Later analysis revealed greater clonal expansion in HLA-associated TCR beta chains than in equally common others. In an earlier analysis, most TCR beta V segments were productive about 87% or about 30% of the time.

This CDR3 contains 16 residues. CDR1 is GTSNPN and CDR2 is SVGIG in the germline V gene (reference sequence). V dropped 3 bases and J dropped 2 bases, with 16 bases sitting between them. The J gene is TRBJ2-2, the V gene TRBV30; a weak D match, TRBD2 (6 bases). The sequence was obtained from a man between 25 and 39 years old in good health and CMV-seronegative. Sequencing was performed on PBMCs. In DNA form, the CDR3 reads TGTGCCTGGAGGACTACCGGGACTCAAAACACCGGGGAGCTGTTTTTT. Amino acids: CAWRTTGTQNTGELFF.